A selection of T cell receptor beta chains follows, all from one sample in a study of T cell changes during pregnancy in multiple sclerosis. Here immunoSEQ multiplex PCR was the method, and the copy in TCRdb shows in-frame clones only, minus some. The table includes under 85,000 clones, 75% to 90% detected once. The sample was peripheral blood, taken after pregnancy. These receptors all come from a female donor in good health, enrolled as a control in a pregnancy study. Both conserved end residues are part of each CDR3. A D gene is named only where the DNA matches it firmly. Where a row states a size, it is once, few, many or the class of an expanded clone; other rows omit it.

CDR3 DNA: TGTGCCAGCAGCCCGACCGGGGGTGGTTCACCCCTCCACTTT
CDR3 protein: CASSPTGGGSPLHF
D gene: NA
clone size: NA
J gene: TRBJ1-6
V gene: TRBV4-2

CDR3 DNA: TGTGCCAGCAGCTTCAGAAACATTCAGTACTTC
CDR3 protein: CASSFRNIQYF
D gene: NA
clone size: NA
J gene: TRBJ2-4
V gene: TRBV5-6

CDR3 DNA: TGTGCCAGTCAGATGGGCGGCAATCAGCCCCAGCATTTT
CDR3 protein: CASQMGGNQPQHF
D gene: NA
clone size: few
J gene: TRBJ1-5
V gene: TRBV19

CDR3 DNA: TGTGCCAGCAGCGCGGGACAGGGGGGAGGTCAGCCCCAGCATTTT
CDR3 protein: CASSAGQGGGQPQHF
D gene: TRBD1
clone size: NA
J gene: TRBJ1-5
V gene: TRBV5-8

CDR3 DNA: TGTGCCAGCAGACGTGGACAGGGTGGGATTTACGAGCAGTACTTC
CDR3 protein: CASRRGQGGIYEQYF
D gene: TRBD1
clone size: NA
J gene: TRBJ2-7
V gene: TRBV2

CDR3 DNA: TGTGCCAGCAGTGAATTGAGTTCGGGAATTCCCTACGAGCAGTACTTC
CDR3 protein: CASSELSSGIPYEQYF
D gene: NA
clone size: NA
J gene: TRBJ2-7
V gene: TRBV6-1

CDR3 DNA: TGTGCCTGGAGTGTACTAGGGGGCACTGAAGCTTTCTTT
CDR3 protein: CAWSVLGGTEAFF
D gene: NA
clone size: NA
J gene: TRBJ1-1
V gene: TRBV30

CDR3 DNA: TGCGCCAGCACCCAACAAGCTGGAAACACCATATATTTT
CDR3 protein: CASTQQAGNTIYF
D gene: NA
clone size: once
J gene: TRBJ1-3
V gene: TRBV10-1

CDR3 DNA: TGTGCCAGCAGCTTGGTGGCAGGGGTACTGAACACTGAAGCTTTCTTT
CDR3 protein: CASSLVAGVLNTEAFF
D gene: NA
clone size: NA
J gene: TRBJ1-1
V gene: TRBV5-5

CDR3 DNA: TGTGCCAGCTCACTCCGACAGGCCGAACTAAATGGCTACACCTTC
CDR3 protein: CASSLRQAELNGYTF
D gene: NA
clone size: once
J gene: TRBJ1-2
V gene: TRBV18

CDR3 DNA: TGTGCCAGCAGCTTAGCGGGCTCAGGGATCCCCGAGACCCAGTACTTC
CDR3 protein: CASSLAGSGIPETQYF
D gene: NA
clone size: once
J gene: TRBJ2-5
V gene: TRBV7-8

CDR3 DNA: TGTGCCAGCAGGGACTCCATTAGCTCCTATAATTCACCCCTCCACTTT
CDR3 protein: CASRDSISSYNSPLHF
D gene: NA
clone size: NA
J gene: TRBJ1-6
V gene: TRBV2

CDR3 DNA: TGTGCCAGCAGTGGACGGACTAGCGGGCTCAATGAGCAGTTCTTC
CDR3 protein: CASSGRTSGLNEQFF
D gene: TRBD2
clone size: NA
J gene: TRBJ2-1
V gene: TRBV6-1

CDR3 DNA: TGTGCCAGCAGTTACTCCAGGGGTGCTGAAGCTTTCTTT
CDR3 protein: CASSYSRGAEAFF
D gene: NA
clone size: NA
J gene: TRBJ1-1
V gene: TRBV6-6

CDR3 DNA: TGTGCCAGCAGCTTGGCCACGACTAGCGGGGGGTACAATGAGCAGTTCTTC
CDR3 protein: CASSLATTSGGYNEQFF
D gene: TRBD2
clone size: NA
J gene: TRBJ2-1
V gene: TRBV7-2

CDR3 DNA: TGTGCCAGCGGAGAAGGGGCGAGTGAGCAGTTCTTC
CDR3 protein: CASGEGASEQFF
D gene: NA
clone size: NA
J gene: TRBJ2-1
V gene: TRBV6-6

CDR3 DNA: TGTGCCAGCAGAGGCTTGGGGGCTACCTACAATGAGCAGTTCTTC
CDR3 protein: CASRGLGATYNEQFF
D gene: NA
clone size: NA
J gene: TRBJ2-1
V gene: TRBV7-2

CDR3 DNA: TGCGCCAGCAGCATTGCAGGGGGAATCGGCTACACCTTC
CDR3 protein: CASSIAGGIGYTF
D gene: TRBD1
clone size: NA
J gene: TRBJ1-2
V gene: TRBV5-1

CDR3 DNA: TGTGCCAGCAGGGTATTAGGGACAGCCTTTAGCAATCAGCCCCAGCATTTT
CDR3 protein: CASRVLGTAFSNQPQHF
D gene: TRBD1
clone size: NA
J gene: TRBJ1-5
V gene: TRBV5-4

CDR3 DNA: TGCGCCAGCAGCCCTAGCGGGGACTACAATGAGCAGTTCTTC
CDR3 protein: CASSPSGDYNEQFF
D gene: TRBD2
clone size: once
J gene: TRBJ2-1
V gene: TRBV5-1

CDR3 DNA: TGTGCCAGCAGCTTAGCCGGACAGGGCAGGGACACTGAAGCTTTCTTT
CDR3 protein: CASSLAGQGRDTEAFF
D gene: TRBD1
clone size: NA
J gene: TRBJ1-1
V gene: TRBV7-9

CDR3 DNA: TGTGCTAGCAGCTTAGGCGAGGGTAGTGAGCAGTTCTTC
CDR3 protein: CASSLGEGSEQFF
D gene: NA
clone size: NA
J gene: TRBJ2-1
V gene: TRBV7-7

CDR3 DNA: TGTGCCAGCAGTGTTCGGTACGAGCAGTACTTC
CDR3 protein: CASSVRYEQYF
D gene: NA
clone size: NA
J gene: TRBJ2-7
V gene: TRBV2

CDR3 DNA: TGTGCCAGCAGCAAAGCCCTGCCCTTTGGTAGCGGGGGCTACGAGCAGTACTTC
CDR3 protein: CASSKALPFGSGGYEQYF
D gene: NA
clone size: NA
J gene: TRBJ2-7
V gene: TRBV21-1

CDR3 DNA: TGTGCCAGCAGCTTGGCCTCGGGACAGGGGGGTTGGAGTCAGCCCCAGCATTTT
CDR3 protein: CASSLASGQGGWSQPQHF
D gene: TRBD1
clone size: NA
J gene: TRBJ1-5
V gene: TRBV5-5

CDR3 DNA: TGTGCCAGCAGCGATACTGGACAGCGGACCACTGAAGCTTTCTTT
CDR3 protein: CASSDTGQRTTEAFF
D gene: NA
clone size: once
J gene: TRBJ1-1
V gene: TRBV2

CDR3 DNA: TGTGCCAGCAGCAACAGAGGGCAGCGCACTGAAGCTTTCTTT
CDR3 protein: CASSNRGQRTEAFF
D gene: NA
clone size: NA
J gene: TRBJ1-1
V gene: TRBV7-2